The 25 T cell receptor beta chains below were found in one sample sequenced in a study of shared clonotypes between healthy human individuals. TCRdb keeps only in-frame clones here, not all; method: immunoSEQ multiplex PCR. The profile covers over a million clones, with about 96% appearing a single time and approximately 1% taken by the ten largest. The sequenced sample consisted of naive CD4+ T cells sorted from blood. Subset in this sample: CD45RA+ positively selected. These receptor sequences come from a young man in good health.

The chain carries TRBV19 and TRBJ2-7; 10 bases line up with TRBD1. V lost 9 bases and J lost 4; bases outside the gene matches: 6. This CDR3 contains 13 residues. Germline CDR1 is LNHDA and CDR2 is SQIVND (reference sequence). As DNA, the CDR3 is TGTGCCAGCGGACAGGGGGGGTCGTACGAGCAGTACTTC. Its translation: CASGQGGSYEQYF.

Concerning this clone: Other DNA sequences within the sample encode an identical CDR3. CDR3 DNA sequence: TGTGCCAGCAGCTTGACTTACGAGCAGTACTTC. Residues: CASSLTYEQYF. The chain has TRBV7-2 and TRBJ2-7, with unresolved D. V was cut by 3 bases and J by 4 bases, with 4 bases left in between. The germline CDR1 and CDR2 sequences are SGHTA and FQGNSA. The length of the CDR3 is 11 residues.

CDR3 in DNA: TGCGCCAGCAGCTTGGACCTAAAACTAAGAATGCAAACGGAGCTGTTTTTT. Translation: CASSLDLKLRMQTELFF. The rearrangement joins TRBV5-1 to TRBJ2-2; D call uncertain. The ends were cut back, 0 bases at V and 10 bases at J, with 22 bases in the middle. There are 17 residues in the CDR3. Germline lookup yields CDR1 SGHRS and CDR2 YFSETQ.

This clone has a single count. The V call is TRBV18, the J call TRBJ2-3; 15 bases are shared with TRBD2. Germline-derived CDR1 and CDR2 are KGHSH and LQKENI. The V segment lost 1 base and the J segment 3 bases; nucleotides outside the gene matches: 5. The CDR3 loop spans 18 amino acids. In DNA, the CDR3 is TGTGCCAGCTCACCACTCCCCGGGACTAGCGGGAGGACAGATACGCAGTATTTT. Protein: CASSPLPGTSGRTDTQYF.

The gene calls are TRBV10-3 and TRBJ2-5; no definite D call. The V end lost 0 bases, the J end lost 5 bases, and 13 bases lay between the germline ends. The germline V gene has CDR1 ENHRY and CDR2 SYGVKD. The CDR3 covers 15 residues. The CDR3: CAISESMQNGETQYF. The DNA for the CDR3 is TGTGCCATCAGTGAGTCGATGCAAAACGGGGAGACCCAGTACTTC.

The genes are TRBV7-8 and TRBJ2-3, with D hard to call. Germline CDR1 SGHVS, CDR2 FQNEAQ. CDR3 length equals 16 residues. V was shortened by 1 base and J by 1 base, with 12 bases between the two germline ends. The CDR3 DNA reads as TGTGCCAGCAGCTTAGGCCGCGGTCGAGGCACAGATACGCAGTATTTT. Translated, it gives CASSLGRGRGTDTQYF. The full variable domain, in which reference TRBV7-8 and TRBJ2-3 provide the parts outside the CDR3, is GAGVSQSPRYKVAKRGQDVALRCDPISGHVSLFWYQQALGQGPEFLTYFQNEAQLDKSGLPSDRFFAERPEGSVSTLKIQRTQQEDSAVYLCASSLGRGRGTDTQYFGPGTRLTVL.

In DNA, the CDR3 is TGTGCCAGCAGCTCCGCCGGGACAAACAATGAAAAACTGTTTTTT. Encoded protein: CASSSAGTNNEKLFF. This sequence joins TRBV7-2 and TRBJ1-4; D may be TRBD1 (6 bases). Germline V gives CDR1 SGHTA, CDR2 FQGNSA. The CDR3 totals 15 residues. V shed 4 bases and J shed 5 bases, with 14 bases lying between them.

V gene TRBV19 combines with J gene TRBJ2-3, with TRBD1 matching 11 bases. The CDR3 covers 15 residues. In germline, CDR1 is LNHDA, CDR2 SQIVND (reference sequence). V was clipped by 4 bases and J by 6 bases; unmatched bases: 6. The CDR3 bases are TGTGCCAGTAGTACAACCTGGGACAGGGGGGATACGCAGTATTTT. Residues: CASSTTWDRGDTQYF.

The chain is built from TRBV27 and TRBJ1-1; 7 positions match TRBD1. CDR1 is MNHEY and CDR2 is SMNVEV in the germline V gene (reference sequence). The length of the CDR3 is 13 residues. The ends lost 9 bases at V and 2 bases at J; junction bases unmatched: 6. The CDR3 region is CASSDRANTEAFF. The CDR3 nucleotides are TGTGCCAGTTCAGACAGGGCTAACACTGAAGCTTTCTTT.

The chain has TRBV5-8 and TRBJ1-1; the D is unclear. V was trimmed by 3 bases and J by 7 bases, leaving 7 bases between them. This CDR3 spans 11 amino acids. The germline V gene encodes CDR1 SGHTS and CDR2 YDEGEE. The CDR3 sequence: CASSWASEAFF. Here the CDR3 DNA reads TGTGCCAGCAGCTGGGCGAGTGAAGCTTTCTTT.

About this clone: Other DNA sequences in the sample encode the same CDR3. The rearrangement joins TRBV12-5 to TRBJ2-1; no clear D. Germline V gene lookup returns CDR1 LGHNT and CDR2 FRNRAP. V shed 6 bases and J shed 6 bases, with 6 bases lying between them. This CDR3 has 11 amino acids. The CDR3 DNA is TGTGCTAGTGGGTTCCTCAATGAGCAGTTCTTC. Translation: CASGFLNEQFF.

The chain couples TRBV6-5 to TRBJ1-1; D uncertain. Trimming removed 0 bases from V and 0 bases from J, with 8 bases in between. The CDR3 loop spans 15 amino acids. Germline CDR1 reads MNHEY; CDR2 reads SVGAGI. CDR3 DNA: TGTGCCAGCAGTTACTCGAAGGTTTTGAACACTGAAGCTTTCTTT. Its protein product is CASSYSKVLNTEAFF.

This chain connects TRBV10-3 to TRBJ2-1; D is undetermined. The CDR3 length is 14 residues. With 3 bases removed from V and 3 bases from J, the gap between germline ends came to 9 bases. From germline, CDR1 is ENHRY and CDR2 SYGVKD. CDR3 bases: TGTGCCATCAGTGAAATAGTCGGCTACAATGAGCAGTTCTTC. Residues: CAISEIVGYNEQFF.

V usage is TRBV18 and J usage is TRBJ2-1, with 7 bases matching TRBD1. Germline V gene data show CDR1 as KGHSH and CDR2 as LQKENI. CDR3 length: 14 amino acids. The ends lost 0 bases at V and 6 bases at J; junction bases unmatched: 2. Here the CDR3 reads CASSPPQGINEQFF. Written as DNA, the CDR3 is TGTGCCAGCTCACCACCACAGGGGATCAATGAGCAGTTCTTC.

This clone has a single count. V and J are TRBV10-3 and TRBJ2-5; the match to TRBD2 covers 13 bases. J gave up 5 bases and V 2 bases, and 5 bases lay outside the gene matches. This CDR3 is built from 16 residues. From germline, CDR1 is ENHRY and CDR2 SYGVKD. CDR3 protein: CAISEASLAGGETQYF. The CDR3 DNA is TGTGCCATCAGTGAGGCCTCACTAGCGGGAGGGGAGACCCAGTACTTC.

This clone came up once. The V call is TRBV6-1, the J call TRBJ2-7, with D uncertain. The CDR3 has 14 residues. The V end lost 1 base, the J end lost 3 bases, and 10 bases lay between the germline ends. Germline CDR1 is MNHNS and CDR2 is SASEGT. This CDR3 is CASSEVWPLYEQYF. In DNA form, the CDR3 reads TGTGCCAGCAGTGAAGTCTGGCCCCTCTACGAGCAGTACTTC.

The chain has TRBV5-1 and TRBJ2-7; D gene ambiguous. V dropped 2 bases and J dropped 3 bases, with 9 bases sitting between them. In germline, CDR1 is SGHRS, CDR2 YFSETQ. This CDR3 spans 13 amino acids. In DNA form, the CDR3 reads TGCGCCAGCAGCTTATCCGGGTTCTACGAGCAGTACTTC. Amino acids: CASSLSGFYEQYF.

This sequence joins TRBV7-2 and TRBJ2-3; 9 bases are shared with TRBD2. V gave up 1 base and J gave up 2 bases; unmatched junction bases: 4. From germline, CDR1 is SGHTA and CDR2 FQGNSA. There are 16 residues in the CDR3. This CDR3 reads CASSLVASGATDTQYF. The CDR3 DNA follows: TGTGCCAGCAGCTTAGTAGCTAGCGGGGCCACAGATACGCAGTATTTT.

The count of this clone is one. The chain couples TRBV7-9 to TRBJ2-5, with 7 positions matching TRBD1. In germline, CDR1 is SEHNR, CDR2 FQNEAQ (reference sequence). There are 13 residues in the CDR3. V was pared by 5 bases and J by 2 bases, with 2 bases of the junction left unmatched. The CDR3 DNA reads as TGTGCCAGCAGCCCGGGACAGCAAGAGACCCAGTACTTC. Residues: CASSPGQQETQYF.

The chain uses TRBV5-4 and TRBJ2-7; 7 nucleotides agree with TRBD1. The CDR3 covers 15 residues. Germline values: CDR1 SGHNT, CDR2 YYREEE (reference sequence). The V segment lost 3 bases and the J segment 1 base; nucleotides outside the gene matches: 7. The CDR3 spells CASSSGTALSYEQYF. The CDR3 coding sequence is TGTGCCAGCAGCTCCGGGACAGCCCTATCCTACGAGCAGTACTTC.

The chain joins TRBV9 to TRBJ2-7; TRBD2 matches 13 bases. The CDR3 is 14 amino acids. Germline values: CDR1 SGDLS, CDR2 YYNGEE. V dropped 6 bases and J dropped 7; count of bases not matched to a gene: 7. The DNA for the CDR3 is TGTGCCAGCAACCAGACTAGCGGGAGGCTTGAGCAGTACTTC. This gives the protein CASNQTSGRLEQYF. The full variable domain, with the rest looked up from reference TRBV9 and TRBJ2-7, is DSGVTQTPKHLITATGQRVTLRCSPRSGDLSVYWYQQSLDQGLQFLIQYYNGEERAKGNILERFSAQQFPDLHSELNLSSLELGDSALYFCASNQTSGRLEQYFGPGTRLTVT.

The chain carries TRBV5-1 and TRBJ1-4; 8 bases agree with TRBD1. The CDR3 loop spans 15 amino acids. Unmatched junction bases numbered 8, after V lost 2 bases and J lost 8 bases. Germline V lookup: CDR1 SGHRS, CDR2 YFSETQ. In nucleotides, the CDR3 is TGCGCCAGCAGCTTTGTCCGGGACAGGACAGAAAAACTGTTTTTT. It encodes CASSFVRDRTEKLFF.

J is TRBJ2-7 and V is TRBV11-1; 7 bases match TRBD1. From germline, CDR1 is SGHAT and CDR2 FQDESV (reference sequence). Unmatched junction bases numbered 15, after V lost 5 bases and J lost 5 bases. The CDR3 sequence is 16 residues long. CDR3 region: CASSPPRAGGSHEQYF. CDR3 DNA sequence: TGTGCCAGCAGCCCCCCCCGGGCAGGGGGTAGCCACGAGCAGTACTTC.

The V gene is TRBV2, the J gene TRBJ1-5; D gene unclear. The CDR3 loop spans 12 amino acids. In germline, CDR1 is SNHLY, CDR2 FYNNEI. Trimming stripped 5 bases from V and 7 bases from J, with 9 bases between. The CDR3 sequence: CASSKSGQPQHF. CDR3 sequence (DNA): TGTGCCAGCAGTAAGTCCGGGCAGCCCCAGCATTTT.

The CDR3 loop reads CASSLGIGELFF. DNA of the CDR3: TGTGCCAGCAGCCTCGGTATCGGGGAGCTGTTTTTT. This sequence joins TRBV25-1 and TRBJ2-2; D remains unclear. V was trimmed by 6 bases and J by 7 bases, leaving 9 bases between them. In germline, CDR1 is MGHDK, CDR2 SYGVNS. The CDR3 totals 12 residues. Variable domain in full (rest from reference TRBV25-1 and TRBJ2-2): EADIYQTPRYLVIGTGKKITLECSQTMGHDKMYWYQQDPGMELHLIHYSYGVNSTEKGDLSSESTVSRIRTEHFPLTLESARPSHTSQYLCASSLGIGELFFGEGSRLTVL.